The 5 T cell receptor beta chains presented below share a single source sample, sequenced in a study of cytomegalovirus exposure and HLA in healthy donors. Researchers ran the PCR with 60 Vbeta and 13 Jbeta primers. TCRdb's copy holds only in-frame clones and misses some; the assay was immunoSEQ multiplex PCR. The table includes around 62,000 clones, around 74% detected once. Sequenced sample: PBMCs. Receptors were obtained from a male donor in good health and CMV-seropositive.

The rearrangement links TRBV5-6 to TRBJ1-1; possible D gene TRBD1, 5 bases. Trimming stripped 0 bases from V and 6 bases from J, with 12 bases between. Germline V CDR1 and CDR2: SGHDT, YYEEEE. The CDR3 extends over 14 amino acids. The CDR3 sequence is CASSLVQGGPEAFF. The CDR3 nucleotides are TGTGCCAGCAGCTTGGTGCAGGGAGGGCCTGAAGCTTTCTTT.

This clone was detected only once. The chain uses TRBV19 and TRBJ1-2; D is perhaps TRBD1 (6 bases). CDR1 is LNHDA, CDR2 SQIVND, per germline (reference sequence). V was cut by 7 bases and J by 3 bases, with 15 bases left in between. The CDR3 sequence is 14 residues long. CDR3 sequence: CASMVGAGDYGYTF. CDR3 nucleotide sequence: TGTGCCAGTATGGTGGGGGCCGGGGACTATGGCTACACCTTC.

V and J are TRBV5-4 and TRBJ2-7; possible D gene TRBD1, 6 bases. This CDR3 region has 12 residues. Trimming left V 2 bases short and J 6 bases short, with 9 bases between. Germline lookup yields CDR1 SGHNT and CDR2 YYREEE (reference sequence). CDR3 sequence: CASSFDRTEQYF. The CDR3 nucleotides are TGTGCCAGCAGCTTTGACAGGACCGAGCAGTACTTC.

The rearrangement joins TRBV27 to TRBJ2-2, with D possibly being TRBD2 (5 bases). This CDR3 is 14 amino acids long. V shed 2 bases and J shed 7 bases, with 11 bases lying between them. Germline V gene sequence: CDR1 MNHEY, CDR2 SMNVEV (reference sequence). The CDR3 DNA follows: TGTGCCAGCAGTTTAACGGAGGTTATCGGGGAGCTGTTTTTT. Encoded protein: CASSLTEVIGELFF.

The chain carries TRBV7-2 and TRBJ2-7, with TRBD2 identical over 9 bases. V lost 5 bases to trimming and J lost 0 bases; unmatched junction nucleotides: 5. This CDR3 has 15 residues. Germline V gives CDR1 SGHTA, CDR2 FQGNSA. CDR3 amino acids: CASSGSGGPSYEQYF. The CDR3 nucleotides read TGTGCCAGCAGCGGGAGCGGGGGGCCCTCCTACGAGCAGTACTTC.